This T cell receptor (beta chain) originates from a study of CD8+ T cells in alopecia areata. Study details: Patients received oral tofacitinib, 5 to 10 mg twice daily, for moderate-to-severe alopecia areata. Study observations and caveats: Clarity of TCR sharing across patients fell short of that in mice, possibly HLA-related.

Regarding treatment: oral pan-JAK inhibitor, 5-10 mg twice daily. CD4+ and CD8+ T cells were sorted from PBMCs stained for CD3, CD4 and CD8. V was cut by 6 bases and J by 0 bases, with 17 bases left in between. The CDR3 loop spans 16 amino acids. Germline V gene data show CDR1 as MNHNY and CDR2 as SVGAGI (reference sequence). It was cDNA, reverse transcribed from extracted RNA, that served as the sequencing template. TCRdb's copy holds only in-frame clones and misses some; the assay was immunoSEQ multiplex PCR. This sample has more than 200,000 clones, with 40% to 45% found just once. With regard to this clone: Its antigen is not known.

V usage is TRBV6-6 and J usage is TRBJ2-5; the D gene is possibly TRBD2 (6 bases). This TCR was sampled from a human donor with alopecia areata. This specimen was CD4+ T cells sorted from blood, taken between weeks 36 and 40, from a patient treated with tofacitinib. The chain's CDR3 is CASRGGPSGYQETQYF. Here the CDR3 DNA reads TGTGCCAGCAGAGGTGGACCAAGCGGGTACCAAGAGACCCAGTACTTC.